This T cell receptor beta chain was retrieved from a study of shared clonotypes between healthy human individuals. Study background: Samples came from a couple of female and a few male donors aged 18 to 49.

Naive CD8 cells comprised CD45RO-negative, CCR7-positively selected cells, excluding terminally differentiated effector memory CD45RA+ cells. The trim removed 4 bases at V and 6 bases at J, leaving 2 bases unmatched. CDR1 and CDR2 from the germline V gene are SGHTA and FQGTGA. This CDR3 contains 15 residues. General study points: A reduction in generation probabilities was seen for non-shared clonotypes relative to those shared by all four donors. For naive CD4 cells, roughly 4.8% of clonotypes were shared across a few donors.

As concerns this clone: Its matching antigen is unknown.

For sorted subsets, approximately 180 ng DNA per replicate equaled about 30,000 T cell genomes. The method was immunoSEQ multiplex PCR; TCRdb's version includes in-frame clones alone and lacks a portion of them. In the table there are around 2,000,000 clones, 93% of which are singletons. Sequenced input: naive CD8+ T cells from PBMCs. This TCR was recovered from a man younger than 35 in good health. Some clones in this sample may be carry-over from other donors' samples. The gene calls are TRBV7-3 and TRBJ2-1; 14 bases match TRBD2. For the CDR3, the DNA is TGTGCCAGCAGCTGGGGGACTAGCGGGAGCAATGAGCAGTTCTTC. Translation gives CASSWGTSGSNEQFF.